These 12 T cell receptor beta chains were sequenced from one sample in a study of T cell repertoires in cytomegalovirus infection. Their cognate antigens are unknown. TCRdb fed the reads into MiXCR, producing one record per CDR3 protein. In the table there are about 900,000 distinct CDR3 sequences, approximately 31% of which are singletons. The specimen comprised cultured CD8+ T cells from PBMCs, sampled from culture after CMV antigen stimulation. All receptors come from a human donor in good health (CMV status not recorded). Some clones in this sample may be carry-over from other donors' samples.

The rearrangement links TRBV19 to TRBJ1-2, with 9 bases aligning to TRBD1. Germline CDR1 is LNHDA and CDR2 is SQIVND (reference sequence). V lost 5 bases to trimming and J lost 4 bases; unmatched junction nucleotides: 8. The CDR3 runs 15 residues. CDR3 in amino acids: CASSLTDRGFYGYTF. The CDR3 region has the DNA TGTGCCAGTAGTCTCACGGACAGGGGTTTCTATGGCTACACCTTC.

The chain links TRBV19 to TRBJ1-1; no reliable D call. V lost 1 base and J lost 1, with 13 bases in between. CDR3 length: 16 amino acids. Germline assignment: CDR1 LNHDA and CDR2 SQIVND (reference sequence). CDR3 protein: CASSIVGNAWNTEAFF. In DNA form, the CDR3 reads TGTGCCAGTAGTATAGTGGGGAATGCGTGGAACACTGAAGCTTTCTTT.

The rearrangement links TRBV11-2 to TRBJ1-5; no clear D. V lost 1 base, J lost 1 base, and 23 bases lay in between. This CDR3 is built from 20 residues. The germline CDR1 and CDR2 sequences are SGHAT and FQNNGV. Here the CDR3 DNA reads TGTGCCAGCAGCTTAGCATCCCCGGGTTTTAAAAATATGAGCAATCAGCCCCAGCATTTT. This translates into CASSLASPGFKNMSNQPQHF. The full variable domain, with the rest looked up from reference TRBV11-2 and TRBJ1-5, is EAGVAQSPRYKIIEKRQSVAFWCNPISGHATLYWYQQILGQGPKLLIQFQNNGVVDDSQLPKDRFSAERLKGVDSTLKIQPAKLEDSAVYLCASSLASPGFKNMSNQPQHFGDGTRLSIL.

This clonotype was counted only a few times. The chain joins TRBV7-9 to TRBJ2-1; D may match TRBD1 or TRBD2 (6 bases each). Germline CDR1 and CDR2: SEHNR and FQNEAQ (reference sequence). V was shortened by 4 bases and J by 5 bases, with 18 bases between the two germline ends. The CDR3 totals 16 residues. CDR3 sequence: CASSSISGAFNNEQFF. The CDR3 bases are TGTGCCAGCAGCTCTATCTCGGGGGCCTTCAACAATGAGCAGTTCTTC.

V is TRBV7-8 and J is TRBJ1-5; TRBD1 might be the D (5 bases). V was clipped by 5 bases and J by 5 bases, with 13 bases between them. Per germline, CDR1 SGHVS and CDR2 FQNEAQ. The CDR3 length is 14 residues. CDR3 residues: CASSRAQGDQPQHF. The CDR3 nucleotides read TGTGCCAGCAGCCGGGCTCAGGGCGATCAGCCCCAGCATTTT.

Only a few counts were recorded for this clonotype. The rearrangement joins TRBV2 to TRBJ1-6, with D maybe TRBD1 (6 bases). Germline CDR1 is SNHLY and CDR2 is FYNNEI. Trimming took 5 bases from V and 5 from J, leaving 19 bases between them. This CDR3 has 17 residues. The CDR3 coding sequence is TGTGCCAGCAGTACTTTCGCACTGGGACAAAATAATTCACCCCTCCACTTT. This sequence encodes CASSTFALGQNNSPLHF.

This clonotype has at least ten counts. The chain uses TRBV7-2 and TRBJ2-1; maybe TRBD1 (6 bases). Germline CDR1 SGHTA, CDR2 FQGNSA. This CDR3 comprises 12 residues. Trimming shortened V by 5 bases and J by 9 bases, and 11 bases separated the two germline ends. The CDR3 region has the DNA TGTGCCAGCAGCCTTACAGGGACTGAGCAGTTCTTC. This gives the protein CASSLTGTEQFF.

This clonotype was found a few times. CDR3 sequence (DNA): TGCGCCAGCAGCCAAGATGTCCCCAGCGAGCAGTACGTC. Translating it yields CASSQDVPSEQYV. V usage is TRBV4-1 and J usage is TRBJ2-7; D uncertain. Germline CDR1 MGHRA, CDR2 YSYEKL. This CDR3 contains 13 residues. The V gene lost 0 bases and the J gene lost 6 bases, with 9 bases spanning the gap.

CDR3 loop: CASSFSSPGADTQYF. As DNA, the CDR3 is TGTGCCAGCAGCTTTTCCAGCCCCGGGGCAGATACGCAGTATTTT. The chain employs TRBV7-9 and TRBJ2-3; possibly TRBD2 for D (5 bases). With 3 bases removed from V and 4 bases from J, the gap between germline ends came to 14 bases. From germline, CDR1 is SEHNR and CDR2 FQNEAQ (reference sequence). This CDR3 region has 15 residues.

This clonotype was seen a handful of times. The rearrangement joins TRBV5-6 to TRBJ1-6; D is unclear. This CDR3 comprises 17 residues. CDR1 is SGHDT, CDR2 YYEEEE, per germline. Trimming removed 2 bases from V and 3 bases from J, with 15 bases in between. The CDR3 sequence: CASSFASREDYNSPLHF. The CDR3 DNA sequence: TGTGCCAGCAGCTTCGCATCGCGAGAGGACTATAATTCACCCCTCCACTTT. The variable domain in full, completed from reference TRBV5-6 and TRBJ1-6, reads DAGVTQSPTHLIKTRGQQVTLRCSPKSGHDTVSWYQQALGQGPQFIFQYYEEEERQRGNFPDRFSGHQFPNYSSELNVNALLLGDSALYLCASSFASREDYNSPLHFGNGTRLTVT.

This clonotype has only a few counts. The chain recombines TRBV12-3 or TRBV12-4 with TRBJ2-3, with 10 bases that match TRBD2. The CDR3 totals 14 residues. Unmatched junction bases numbered 8, after V lost 6 bases and J lost 8 bases. The DNA of the CDR3 is TGTGCCAGCAGCTCCCCAGCGGGGGGGCCTACGCAGTATTTT. Protein sequence: CASSSPAGGPTQYF.

This clonotype was counted only a few times. V gene TRBV20-1 combines with J gene TRBJ2-1; maybe TRBD2 (6 bases). CDR1 and CDR2 (germline): DFQATT, SNEGSKA (reference sequence). The CDR3 length is 16 residues. Trimming pared 8 bases from V and 1 base from J, leaving 21 bases between. The CDR3 DNA reads TGCAGTAACGTCGGGACTGGGCGGGGTTCCTACAATGAGCAGTTCTTC. The encoded protein is CSNVGTGRGSYNEQFF.